The clone carrying this TCR beta chain was seen more than once but under ten times. This record belongs to a study of T cells after yellow fever vaccination. Per germline, CDR1 SGDLS and CDR2 YYNGEE. This CDR3 has 14 amino acids. V lost 4 bases and J 8 bases, leaving 16 bases between the germline ends. Template-switching 5'RACE yielded the TCR cDNA; a universal primer site and UMIs were added in the process. MiXCR was run by TCRdb on the 5' RACE reads, yielding one entry per CDR3 protein. The sample holds around 350,000 distinct CDR3 sequences, 11% seen once. Source: PBMCs, taken on the day of the first yellow fever vaccination. The V call is TRBV9, the J call TRBJ2-1; no clear D gene. The sequence was collected from a man between 18 and 29 years old who received the YFV17D yellow fever vaccine. CDR3 bases: TGTGCCAGCAGCCCGACCAGCAGTAGGGATGAGCAGTTCTTC. Residues: CASSPTSSRDEQFF.